Reported below is one T cell receptor beta chain. CD8 cells classed as naive were CD45RO-negative and positively selected for CCR7, excluding terminally differentiated effector memory CD45RA+ cells. This entry comes from a study of shared clonotypes between healthy human individuals. Method: immunoSEQ multiplex PCR; TCRdb's copy keeps in-frame clones and lacks some. This repertoire shows about 2 million clones, roughly 94% found once; its top ten account for roughly 1%. The receptor comes from a man aged 18 to 30 in good health. Sequencing was done on a sample of naive CD8+ T cells sorted from blood.

The CDR3 bases are TGTGCCAGCAGTTTTTCTATTGGGGCCAAAGCCTACGAGCAGTACTTC. This encodes CASSFSIGAKAYEQYF. The chain joins TRBV27 to TRBJ2-7; D might be TRBD1 (5 bases). Trimming stripped 3 bases from V and 2 bases from J, with 17 bases between. CDR3 length: 16 residues. Germline assignment: CDR1 MNHEY and CDR2 SMNVEV (reference sequence).